The 10 T cell receptor beta chains below all came from one sample that was sequenced in a study of T-cell reconstitution after alpha-beta-depleted transplantation in children. Molecular barcoding with unique molecular identifiers was used for the TCRbeta library. MiXCR, applied by TCRdb to the PCR reads, yields one record per CDR3 protein. Of around 960,000 distinct CDR3 sequences in the sample, roughly 31% were seen once. The sample was PBMCs, mostly from graft donor cells, taken 360 days after TCRalphabeta/CD19-depleted stem cell transplant. Receptors originate from a boy younger than two who had a stem cell transplant for SCID, so the T cells may come from the graft donor.

This clonotype showed up just a few times. J is TRBJ2-7 and V is TRBV9; D might be TRBD1 or TRBD2, each matching 6 bases. This CDR3 has 16 amino acids. Trimming cost V 4 bases and J 5 bases, with 22 bases left between them. Germline V gene data show CDR1 as SGDLS and CDR2 as YYNGEE. CDR3 loop: CASSRTGGVGIHEQYF. The CDR3 DNA reads TGTGCCAGCAGCCGGACCGGGGGCGTAGGGATTCACGAGCAGTACTTC.

Concerning this clonotype itself: This clone may be a read error of a much larger clone one base away. The gene calls are TRBV12-3 or TRBV12-4 and TRBJ2-2; D is unclear. This CDR3 has 13 residues. V was pared by 5 bases and J by 4 bases, with 8 bases between. CDR3 sequence: CASSPDITGELFF. CDR3 in DNA: TGTGCCAGCAGTCCCGATATCACCGGGGAGCTGTTTTTT.

V is TRBV6-2 or TRBV6-3 and J is TRBJ1-5, with 9 bases identical to TRBD1. Germline trimming cut 8 bases from V and 4 bases from J; bases unmatched to any gene: 12. The germline V gene has CDR1 MNHEY and CDR2 SVGEGT. The length of the CDR3 is 16 residues. In nucleotides, the CDR3 is TGTGCCAGCCGCCCCGGGACAGGGCTTAGGAATCAGCCCCAGCATTTT. Translation: CASRPGTGLRNQPQHF.

The chain combines TRBV3-1 with TRBJ1-5; D unclear. Germline V CDR1 and CDR2: LGHDT, YNNKEL (reference sequence). CDR3 length equals 13 residues. V was clipped by 3 bases and J by 6 bases, with 9 bases between them. This chain's CDR3 is CASSQFDGQPQHF. The CDR3 DNA sequence: TGTGCCAGCAGCCAGTTCGATGGTCAGCCCCAGCATTTT.

A word on this clonotype: The junction shows a germline mismatch at one end, possibly a read error. The rearrangement uses TRBV5-1 and TRBJ1-2; possibly TRBD1 for D (6 bases). The CDR3 loop spans 12 amino acids. Looked up from germline, CDR1 is SGHRS and CDR2 is YFSETQ. The CDR3, as DNA: TGCGCCAGCAGCTCCACAGGGACGGGGTGCTCCTTC. Residues: CASSSTGTGCSF.

This chain links TRBV12-3 or TRBV12-4 with TRBJ1-2; no clear D. Trimming cost V 3 bases and J 4 bases, with 9 bases left between them. The CDR3 is 13 residues long. The CDR3 bases are TGTGCCAGCAGTTTTGGGGAAGTCTATGGCTACACCTTC. Residues: CASSFGEVYGYTF.

The J gene is TRBJ2-5, the V gene TRBV7-8, with 7 positions matching TRBD1. The CDR3 is 18 amino acids. Germline lookup yields CDR1 SGHVS and CDR2 FQNEAQ. Germline trimming cut 5 bases from V and 0 bases from J; bases unmatched to any gene: 15. CDR3 coding DNA: TGTGCCAGCAGCCTTCCTTACAGGGGTAGGATGTACCAAGAGACCCAGTACTTC. This sequence encodes CASSLPYRGRMYQETQYF.

This clonotype came up a few times. The chain is built from TRBV19 and TRBJ2-4, with D possibly TRBD2 on 5 matching bases. V was pared by 8 bases and J by 4 bases, with 9 bases between. The CDR3 has 12 residues. Germline V gives CDR1 LNHDA, CDR2 SQIVND (reference sequence). The CDR3 bases are TGTGCCAGTTATGGGGAGAAAAACATTCAGTACTTC. Translation gives CASYGEKNIQYF.

The gene calls are TRBV4-1 and TRBJ2-3; D tentatively fits TRBD1 or TRBD2 (5 bases each). V was trimmed by 6 bases and J by 2 bases, leaving 18 bases between them. Looked up from germline, CDR1 is MGHRA and CDR2 is YSYEKL. The CDR3 has 16 residues. This CDR3 reads CASRHIGGRHTDTQYF. In DNA, the CDR3 is TGCGCCAGCAGACACATTGGGGGTAGACACACAGATACGCAGTATTTT.

This clonotype has only a few counts. V usage is TRBV12-3 or TRBV12-4 and J usage is TRBJ2-7; no clear D. The CDR3 consists of 16 residues. V was cut by 3 bases and J by 1 base, with 16 bases left in between. CDR3 DNA: TGTGCCAGCAGTTTTGTGGCGTCCGCCGCGTCCTACGAGCAGTACTTC. The encoded protein is CASSFVASAASYEQYF.